This entry lists 27 T cell receptor beta chains sequenced from one sample in a study of shared clonotypes between healthy human individuals. Naive CD8 cells lacked CD45RO, underwent positive selection for CCR7 and left out terminally differentiated effector memory CD45RA+ cells. The assay was immunoSEQ multiplex PCR, and TCRdb's table has in-frame clones only and misses some. Among hundreds of thousands of clones listed, 92% were seen once. Sequencing used naive CD8+ T cells sorted from blood. Source of these receptors: a man aged 30 to 39 in good health.

The V call is TRBV9, the J call TRBJ2-1; D is possibly TRBD1 or TRBD2 (5 bases each). Per the germline V gene, CDR1 is SGDLS and CDR2 is YYNGEE. The CDR3 has 14 residues. Between the trimmed V and J ends, which lost 4 bases and 0 bases, there was a span of 8 bases. This CDR3 is CASSPRGSYNEQFF. CDR3 nucleotide sequence: TGTGCCAGCAGCCCGAGGGGCTCCTACAATGAGCAGTTCTTC. Looking up the rest from reference TRBV9 and TRBJ2-1 gives the full variable domain: DSGVTQTPKHLITATGQRVTLRCSPRSGDLSVYWYQQSLDQGLQFLIQYYNGEERAKGNILERFSAQQFPDLHSELNLSSLELGDSALYFCASSPRGSYNEQFFGPGTRLTVL.

The J gene is TRBJ2-7, the V gene TRBV29-1; 10 nucleotides align to TRBD2. The CDR3 has 14 residues. Losses at the gene ends were 2 bases for V and 3 bases for J; bases not matched to a gene: 4. Germline CDR1 is SQVTM and CDR2 is ANQGSEA. The CDR3 DNA is TGCAGCGTTGAACTGAGCGGGGGGGGCTACGAGCAGTACTTC. Its translation is CSVELSGGGYEQYF.

The rearrangement links TRBV28 to TRBJ2-2; 9 nucleotides line up with TRBD2. Trimming at V came to 3 bases and at J to 0 bases, leaving 11 bases not matched to a gene. The germline CDR1 and CDR2 sequences are MDHEN and SYDVKM. The CDR3 is 19 amino acids. CDR3 DNA: TGTGCCAGCAGTTTCTCGACTAGCGGAAGAACCGCGAACACCGGGGAGCTGTTTTTT. This gives the protein CASSFSTSGRTANTGELFF.

The CDR3 here is CASSSNEYNEQFF. DNA of the CDR3: TGTGCCAGCAGTTCAAATGAATACAATGAGCAGTTCTTC. This rearrangement joins TRBV27 to TRBJ2-1; no clear D. V was cut by 4 bases and J by 4 bases, with 8 bases left in between. The CDR3 length is 13 residues. Germline loops: CDR1 MNHEY, CDR2 SMNVEV (reference sequence).

This chain connects TRBV28 to TRBJ2-3; 9 bases agree with TRBD1. The CDR3 has 16 amino acids. The ends lost 6 bases at V and 4 bases at J; junction bases unmatched: 11. CDR1 and CDR2 (germline): MDHEN, SYDVKM. CDR3: CASRTEQGANADTQYF. The CDR3 DNA follows: TGTGCCAGCAGGACCGAACAGGGGGCAAACGCAGATACGCAGTATTTT. The full variable domain, completed using reference TRBV28 and TRBJ2-3, is DVKVTQSSRYLVKRTGEKVFLECVQDMDHENMFWYRQDPGLGLRLIYFSYDVKMKEKGDIPEGYSVSREKKERFSLILESASTNQTSMYLCASRTEQGANADTQYFGPGTRLTVL.

This sequence joins TRBV2 and TRBJ2-7; D is undetermined. Trimming shortened V by 4 bases and J by 3 bases, and 7 bases separated the two germline ends. The CDR3 sequence is 12 residues long. Germline CDR1 reads SNHLY; CDR2 reads FYNNEI. The CDR3 bases are TGTGCCAGCAGTGGGTCCTACTACGAGCAGTACTTC. Protein: CASSGSYYEQYF.

This chain uses TRBV27 with TRBJ2-6; the D is unclear. Germline V gene data show CDR1 as MNHEY and CDR2 as SMNVEV (reference sequence). V lost 8 bases and J lost 1, with 15 bases in between. This CDR3 has 16 amino acids. This CDR3 reads CASRPSLGSGANVLTF. The CDR3 DNA reads TGTGCCAGCCGCCCCTCGCTTGGGTCTGGGGCCAACGTCCTGACTTTC.

This clone was seen a few times. Other DNA sequences from this sample encode an identical CDR3 as well. This chain joins TRBV7-9 and TRBJ2-2; D is unresolved. The germline V and J ends were trimmed by 4 bases and 2 bases, with 2 bases remaining between them. CDR1 and CDR2 from the germline V gene are SEHNR and FQNEAQ (reference sequence). CDR3 length: 12 amino acids. CDR3 bases: TGTGCCAGCAGCTCCAACACCGGGGAGCTGTTTTTT. It specifies CASSSNTGELFF. Complete variable domain (other parts from reference TRBV7-9 and TRBJ2-2): DTGVSQNPRHKITKRGQNVTFRCDPISEHNRLYWYRQTLGQGPEFLTYFQNEAQLEKSRLLSDRFSAERPKGSFSTLEIQRTEQGDSAMYLCASSSNTGELFFGEGSRLTVL.

The CDR3 DNA sequence: TGTGCCAATCTTATGGGCAATGAGCAGTTCTTC. It translates to CANLMGNEQFF. The chain is built from TRBV2 and TRBJ2-1; D remains ambiguous. CDR1 SNHLY and CDR2 FYNNEI come from the germline V gene. Trimming cost V 10 bases and J 6 bases, with 10 bases left between them. The CDR3 is made up of 11 amino acids. Together with reference TRBV2 and TRBJ2-1, the CDR3 gives the full variable domain: EPEVTQTPSHQVTQMGQEVILRCVPISNHLYFYWYRQILGQKVEFLVSFYNNEISEKSEIFDDQFSVERPDGSNFTLKIRSTKLEDSAMYFCANLMGNEQFFGPGTRLTVL.

This CDR3 is CASSLIHSPPYEQYF. The CDR3 DNA sequence: TGTGCCAGCAGCTTGATCCACAGTCCGCCTTACGAGCAGTACTTC. The V gene is TRBV5-5, the J gene TRBJ2-7, with D uncertain. V shed 1 base and J shed 4 bases, with 15 bases lying between them. Per germline, CDR1 SGHKS and CDR2 YYEKEE (reference sequence). The CDR3 is 15 residues long.

The rearrangement joins TRBV11-2 to TRBJ2-5; D gene uncertain. The CDR3 is 12 residues long. Trimming left V 5 bases short and J 4 bases short, with 8 bases between. CDR1 and CDR2 (germline): SGHAT, FQNNGV. This CDR3 is CASSLLTETQYF. CDR3 nucleotides: TGTGCCAGCAGCCTACTTACAGAGACCCAGTACTTC.

V is TRBV7-2 and J is TRBJ2-1; 9 nucleotides match TRBD2. Trimming took 8 bases from V and 5 from J; bases not matched to a gene: 4. The CDR3 consists of 13 residues. Germline lookup yields CDR1 SGHTA and CDR2 FQGNSA. The CDR3 nucleotides read TGTGCCAGCTGTCTAGCGGGGAACAATGAGCAGTTCTTC. Protein product: CASCLAGNNEQFF.

The chain employs TRBV7-9 and TRBJ1-5; D unclear. V dropped 5 bases and J dropped 1 base, with 12 bases sitting between them. The CDR3 is 15 residues long. Germline V gives CDR1 SEHNR, CDR2 FQNEAQ (reference sequence). As DNA, the CDR3 is TGTGCCAGCAGCCCAACCCAGCAAAGCAATCAGCCCCAGCATTTT. It codes for CASSPTQQSNQPQHF.

The chain joins TRBV13 to TRBJ1-5, with D tentatively TRBD1 (5 bases). CDR1 is PRHDT and CDR2 is FYEKMQ in the germline V gene (reference sequence). V shed 0 bases and J shed 4 bases, with 10 bases lying between them. This CDR3 spans 15 amino acids. CDR3 amino acids: CASSLGWGPNQPQHF. For the CDR3, the DNA is TGTGCCAGCAGCTTAGGATGGGGACCAAATCAGCCCCAGCATTTT.

V usage is TRBV2 and J usage is TRBJ1-3; D perhaps matches TRBD1 (5 bases). This CDR3 spans 16 amino acids. Germline CDR1 and CDR2: SNHLY and FYNNEI. Trimming took off 1 base at V and 0 bases at J, with 10 bases between the two ends. CDR3 bases: TGTGCCAGCAGTGAAGGCCCCGGGACCTCTGGAAACACCATATATTTT. Residues: CASSEGPGTSGNTIYF. The full variable domain, with the rest looked up from reference TRBV2 and TRBJ1-3, is EPEVTQTPSHQVTQMGQEVILRCVPISNHLYFYWYRQILGQKVEFLVSFYNNEISEKSEIFDDQFSVERPDGSNFTLKIRSTKLEDSAMYFCASSEGPGTSGNTIYFGEGSWLTVV.

Concerning this clone itself: Other DNA sequences within the sample encode an identical CDR3. The chain combines TRBV27 with TRBJ2-1, with D hard to call. CDR1 is MNHEY, CDR2 SMNVEV, per germline (reference sequence). CDR3 length equals 12 residues. Trimming removed 2 bases at V and 4 bases at J, with 3 bases between. The CDR3 reads CASSLGYNEQFF. The CDR3 nucleotides read TGTGCCAGCAGTTTAGGTTACAATGAGCAGTTCTTC.

This clone was counted a single time. In nucleotides, the CDR3 is TGTGCCAGCAGTTTAAAACCGCAGTGGGGTAGCAATCAGCCCCAGCATTTT. This translates into CASSLKPQWGSNQPQHF. V usage is TRBV28 and J usage is TRBJ1-5, with D uncertain. The CDR3 sequence is 17 residues long. The germline V and J ends were trimmed by 2 bases and 0 bases, with 14 bases remaining between them. Looked up from germline, CDR1 is MDHEN and CDR2 is SYDVKM.

The chain couples TRBV11-2 to TRBJ2-2; the match to TRBD2 covers 7 bases. The V gene end was trimmed by 7 bases and the J gene end by 1 base; junction bases not matched to a gene: 9. Germline V gene lookup returns CDR1 SGHAT and CDR2 FQNNGV. This CDR3 is built from 16 residues. In nucleotides, the CDR3 is TGTGCCAGCATCACCAAGGAGCGGGAGAACACCGGGGAGCTGTTTTTT. This codes for CASITKERENTGELFF.

The chain carries TRBV7-9 and TRBJ2-7; the match to TRBD1 covers 8 bases. J lost 3 bases, V lost 5 bases, and 12 bases had no gene match. Germline V CDR1 and CDR2: SEHNR, FQNEAQ (reference sequence). The CDR3 extends over 16 amino acids. The CDR3 sequence is CASSPQSGQENYEQYF. As DNA, the CDR3 is TGTGCCAGCAGCCCACAATCGGGACAGGAGAACTACGAGCAGTACTTC.

The CDR3 protein is CASSEDGNTEAFF. Here the CDR3 DNA reads TGCGCCAGCAGCGAGGACGGGAACACTGAAGCTTTCTTT. This rearrangement joins TRBV10-1 to TRBJ1-1; D unclear. The germline V gene encodes CDR1 WNHNN and CDR2 SYGVQD (reference sequence). The CDR3 contains 13 residues. Trimming shortened V by 6 bases and J by 1 base, and 9 bases separated the two germline ends.

This chain uses TRBV9 with TRBJ2-2, with D possibly TRBD2 on 5 matching bases. This CDR3 is 16 amino acids long. Trimming left V 0 bases short and J 5 bases short, with 14 bases between. Germline CDR1 reads SGDLS; CDR2 reads YYNGEE. The CDR3 spells CASSVGGSVRTGELFF. DNA of the CDR3: TGTGCCAGCAGCGTAGGAGGTAGCGTGAGGACCGGGGAGCTGTTTTTT.

The V and J genes are TRBV5-5 and TRBJ2-1; 14 positions match TRBD2. The CDR3 loop spans 16 amino acids. The germline CDR1 and CDR2 sequences are SGHKS and YYEKEE (reference sequence). After removal of 4 bases from V and 7 bases from J, the junction contained 7 bases not matched to a gene. In nucleotides, the CDR3 is TGTGCCAGCAGCGAGCAGGGACTAGCGGGAGCGAATGAGCAGTTCTTC. Translation: CASSEQGLAGANEQFF.

The CDR3 protein is CASSEARAGGGYGYTF. DNA of the CDR3: TGTGCCAGCAGTGAAGCAAGGGCAGGGGGCGGGTATGGCTACACCTTC. The chain carries TRBV2 and TRBJ1-2, with 8 bases fitting TRBD1. The ends lost 0 bases at V and 5 bases at J; junction bases unmatched: 8. Germline CDR1 SNHLY, CDR2 FYNNEI. The CDR3 runs 16 residues.

The rearrangement links TRBV4-3 to TRBJ2-1; the D call may be TRBD1 or TRBD2 (5 bases each). V lost 4 bases and J lost 4, with 14 bases in between. The CDR3 is made up of 15 amino acids. Germline assignment: CDR1 LGHNA and CDR2 YSLEER. The CDR3 DNA follows: TGCGCCAGCAGCCTCGCCGGGACGAGATACAATGAGCAGTTCTTC. The encoded protein is CASSLAGTRYNEQFF.

This clone was counted between two and nine times. The chain carries TRBV25-1 and TRBJ2-4, with a tentative D call TRBD2 (5 bases). The length of the CDR3 is 16 residues. Germline V gives CDR1 MGHDK, CDR2 SYGVNS. V was pared by 4 bases and J by 0 bases, with 13 bases between. The CDR3 bases are TGTGCCAGCAGTGGGGAGAGGGTCGGAGCCAAAAACATTCAGTACTTC. Encoded protein: CASSGERVGAKNIQYF.

The gene calls are TRBV9 and TRBJ1-1, with 8 positions matching TRBD1. The CDR3 totals 16 residues. V lost 0 bases, J lost 4 bases, and 8 bases stayed unmatched. Germline CDR1 is SGDLS and CDR2 is YYNGEE. As DNA, the CDR3 is TGTGCCAGCAGCGTAGAGGCAGGGGGCCTCGGCACTGAAGCTTTCTTT. It translates to CASSVEAGGLGTEAFF.

This chain's CDR3 is CATSRTLLTYNEQFF. Written as DNA, the CDR3 is TGTGCCACCAGCCGTACCTTACTAACATACAATGAGCAGTTCTTC. V usage is TRBV15 and J usage is TRBJ2-1; D is unclear. Germline CDR1 reads LNHNV; CDR2 reads YYDKDF (reference sequence). V was shortened by 5 bases and J by 4 bases, with 15 bases between the two germline ends. The CDR3 extends over 15 amino acids.